This note documents a single TCR beta chain sequence. Its antigen is still unknown. No much larger clonotype is one base removed from it; base qualities were not supplied. Ophthalmopathy patients had moderately to severely active disease, Clinical Activity Score of at least 3, NOSPECS grade of at least 4, and disease duration under 3 months. Patients with other autoimmune diseases, uncontrolled infections, pregnancy or lactation were excluded from the study. Diagnosis relied on clinical symptoms, serum thyroxine, TRAb, thyroid ultrasound and orbital computed tomography. Ficoll-Paque density gradient centrifugation was used to isolate PBMCs from approximately 11 ml of fresh peripheral blood. Total RNA was extracted with Trizol reagent and quality-checked on an Agilent 2100 Bioanalyzer. For repertoire sequencing, TCR beta CDR3 regions were amplified from RNA transcripts. The first round of RT-PCR was done with HTBI primers and the Qiagen OneStep RT-PCR kit, and was followed by a second round of multiplex PCR, then size selection and purification. Sequencing of the libraries was carried out on an Illumina HiSeq2000 in paired-end mode with 100 bp reads. Turning to the authors' computational methods: SOAPnuke was used to process the reads, throwing out any read that had adapters, had uncalled bases, had a mean Phred below 15, or lacked an exact constant-primer or identifier match. High-quality paired reads were merged with COPE v1.2.5. Each unique nucleotide sequence was treated as a clonotype, and MiTCR v1.1 was used to align the clonotypes to the IMGT TRB V, D and J references. The analysis was limited to V-J combinations with a frequency above 0.0001, which together covered 99.2% of repertoires. For each V-J combination, a TCR clonal expansion and chaos score was defined as F50 clonal expansion divided by the chaos observed in the TCRdist matrix. Welch's t-statistics and random forest were used to reduce features to about a dozen V-J combinations, which were fed into a naive Bayes classifier. Thyroid-blood repertoire similarity was quantified with the Morisita-Horn index. TCRdb handled the public reads itself, with Q25 trimming in fastp and clone calling in MiXCR, and kept productive beta chains. Each entry merges the rows of one CDR3 protein and shows their most common DNA and genes. The V and J calls reflect TCRdb's pipeline rather than the authors' work. The table for this sample lists 200,000 to 250,000 distinct CDR3 sequences; approximately 21% of them were counted only once. The ten largest make up roughly 44% of the sample.

The sample originates from a study of Graves' ophthalmopathy and Graves' hyperthyroidism (dated 2018 in TCRdb). For the wider study: Peripheral blood was collected at initial diagnosis, before any treatment. The 100 or so discovery patients were randomly split 7:3 into training and test sets. In roughly 6 hyperthyroidism patients, T-cell repertoires of thyroid tissue and blood were compared. TCR beta repertoire signatures were used to distinguish Graves' ophthalmopathy from Graves' hyperthyroidism and to predict progression to ophthalmopathy. An independent validation cohort comprised some 18 hyperthyroidism patients and roughly 15 patients who later progressed from hyperthyroidism to ophthalmopathy. Following sample collection, hyperthyroidism patients were given methimazole at a starting dose of 30 mg daily, and ophthalmopathy patients were given high-dose intravenous methylprednisolone. In total, approximately 130 blood samples were TCR-sequenced: 43 ophthalmopathy, under 80 hyperthyroidism and some 17 hyperthyroidism-to-ophthalmopathy patients. A discovery set of 90 to 100 patients (roughly 43 ophthalmopathy, 55 to 60 stable hyperthyroidism) was enrolled to explore V-J signatures distinguishing ophthalmopathy from hyperthyroidism. What the authors observed across the whole study: No statistical method was used to predetermine the sample size, and group allocation was not hidden from the investigators. In validation, the model predicted ophthalmopathy progression with more than 55% sensitivity and roughly 72% specificity; roughly eleven predicted patients were CT-confirmed with GO in a median of around 6 months. In cross-validation, the 13-signature model distinguished ophthalmopathy from stable hyperthyroidism with 85% to 90% sensitivity and just under 84% specificity, and in the test set the corresponding values were roughly 80% and 75%. Among expanded thyroid clonotypes with frequency above 0.001, most also showed up in blood, which suggests that blood repertoires may reflect the thyroid immune response.

From V the trimming removes 5 bases and from J it removes 10 bases, while the gene matches leave 11 bases of the junction unaccounted for. Inclusive of the bounding cysteine and phenylalanine, the CDR3 is 15 residues long. The only DNA kept is the CDR3, 45 bases in frame from the first base. CDR1 and CDR2 are drawn from the germline V gene: SGHAT, FQNNGV. The sequencing sample was made of peripheral blood. This receptor chain uses TRBV11-2 and TRBJ2-5; 12 of the junction bases match TRBD2. The clonotype originates from a woman between 50 and 59 years old with Graves' ophthalmopathy. Donor details come from another sample of the same person, matched by shared clones. The nucleotides are TGTGCCAGCAGCCCCCAGCTAGCGGGGGGGGGGGGCCAGTACTTC. It translates as CASSPQLAGGGGQYF.